This T cell receptor beta chain stems from a study of T cells after yellow fever vaccination. Study-wide results and caveats: Clonotype sharing between CD4 and CD8 compartments was small.

TCRdb independently ran MiXCR on the 5' RACE reads; one entry per CDR3 protein. The sample lists 80,000 to 100,000 distinct CDR3 sequences; around 9.8% were seen once. The CDR3 runs to 13 residues. V shed 1 base and J shed 4 bases, with 4 bases lying between them. The V gene's germline CDR1 is MGHRA and CDR2 YSYEKL. This clonotype occurred a few times. The sequence derives from a man aged 18 to 29 who received the YFV17D yellow fever vaccine. The chain joins TRBV4-1 to TRBJ2-2, with D unclear. The material sequenced was CD8+ T cells not binding an NS4B(214-222) dextramer, sorted from PBMCs, taken about 2 weeks after the first yellow fever vaccination. The CDR3 DNA sequence: TGCGCCAGCAGCCAAGGGGTCACCGGGGAGCTGTTTTTT. Translating it yields CASSQGVTGELFF.